Listed below are T cell receptor beta chains from one sample, sequenced in a study of CD8 T cells in ankylosing spondylitis. Each CDR3 protein gets one entry after TCRdb re-called the 5' RACE reads with MiXCR. The table has 500,000 to 550,000 distinct CDR3 sequences, roughly 13% seen once. The sequenced material came from blood, either unsorted or a sorted T cell fraction (not recorded which). The receptors were gathered from a male donor with ankylosing spondylitis. Both conserved end residues are part of each CDR3. D genes are given only for firm matches. Expanded clones are given a class, and other clones once, few, many or no size at all.

CDR3 DNA: TGTGCCAGCAGCCAAGCGTGGGATACGCAGTATTTT
CDR3 protein: CASSQAWDTQYF
clone size: few
J gene: TRBJ2-3
D gene: NA
V gene: TRBV14

CDR3 DNA: TGTGCCAGCAGCCCACCTTGGGGGAGAAGCTCCTACAATGAGCAGTTCTTC
CDR3 protein: CASSPPWGRSSYNEQFF
clone size: many
J gene: TRBJ2-1
D gene: NA
V gene: TRBV3-1

CDR3 DNA: TGTGCCATCAGTGATTACGGACTAGCGGGAGGTCCTAGCACAGATACGCAGTATTTT
CDR3 protein: CAISDYGLAGGPSTDTQYF
clone size: NA
J gene: TRBJ2-3
D gene: TRBD2
V gene: TRBV10-3

CDR3 DNA: TGCGCCAGCAGCTTGGGACTAGAGGGGGCAGATACGCAGTATTTT
CDR3 protein: CASSLGLEGADTQYF
clone size: few
J gene: TRBJ2-3
D gene: NA
V gene: TRBV5-1

CDR3 DNA: TGTGCCAGCAGTCTCACCCAAAAACAGGGGCATGAGCAGTTCTTC
CDR3 protein: CASSLTQKQGHEQFF
clone size: few
J gene: TRBJ2-1
D gene: TRBD1
V gene: TRBV6-2/TRBV6-3

CDR3 DNA: TGTGCCACCAGTGACCCCGGGACAGGGCCGTTCTTC
CDR3 protein: CATSDPGTGPFF
clone size: NA
J gene: TRBJ2-1
D gene: TRBD1
V gene: TRBV24-1

CDR3 DNA: TGTGCCAGCTCACCAGGGTCGGCAGGGGACACAGATACGCAGTATTTT
CDR3 protein: CASSPGSAGDTDTQYF
clone size: many
J gene: TRBJ2-3
D gene: NA
V gene: TRBV18

CDR3 DNA: TGCGCCAGCAGTTGGGTGCCCGGGGGACAAGAGACCCAGTACTTC
CDR3 protein: CASSWVPGGQETQYF
clone size: NA
J gene: TRBJ2-5
D gene: NA
V gene: TRBV5-1

CDR3 DNA: TGTGCCAGTACGAGGACTAGCACTGAGCAGTTCTTC
CDR3 protein: CASTRTSTEQFF
clone size: NA
J gene: TRBJ2-1
D gene: TRBD2
V gene: TRBV6-2/TRBV6-3

CDR3 DNA: TGTGCCAGCAGCCCGTATAGCGGGAGGATGATCAATGAGCAGTTCTTC
CDR3 protein: CASSPYSGRMINEQFF
clone size: NA
J gene: TRBJ2-1
D gene: TRBD2
V gene: TRBV9

CDR3 DNA: TGCGCCAGCAGCGAGGACAGTGGGACGATGAGGGAGCAGTACTTC
CDR3 protein: CASSEDSGTMREQYF
clone size: NA
J gene: TRBJ2-7
D gene: NA
V gene: TRBV5-1

CDR3 DNA: TGCAGTGCTAGTAAGGGGACTAGCAAGTACGAGCAGTACTTC
CDR3 protein: CSASKGTSKYEQYF
clone size: many
J gene: TRBJ2-7
D gene: TRBD2
V gene: TRBV20-1

CDR3 DNA: TGTGCCAGCAGCTTAGTAGCAGGGGGCAACTACGAGCAGTACTTC
CDR3 protein: CASSLVAGGNYEQYF
clone size: many
J gene: TRBJ2-7
D gene: TRBD1
V gene: TRBV11-2

CDR3 DNA: TGTGCCAGCAGTCCTGGGACAGGAGGATTAAGCCTCCACTTT
CDR3 protein: CASSPGTGGLSLHF
clone size: many
J gene: TRBJ1-6
D gene: TRBD1
V gene: TRBV7-2

CDR3 DNA: TGTGCCAGCAGCCGTCATGGGGGGGACACTGAAGCTTTCTTT
CDR3 protein: CASSRHGGDTEAFF
clone size: few
J gene: TRBJ1-1
D gene: NA
V gene: TRBV7-8

CDR3 DNA: TGCAGTGCTCGGAAGCCACTAGCGGGGGAAGAGACCCAGTACTTC
CDR3 protein: CSARKPLAGEETQYF
clone size: NA
J gene: TRBJ2-5
D gene: TRBD2
V gene: TRBV20-1

CDR3 DNA: TGCGCCAGCAGCCGAGGGTCAGGGAACTATGGCTACACCTTC
CDR3 protein: CASSRGSGNYGYTF
clone size: many
J gene: TRBJ1-2
D gene: NA
V gene: TRBV10-2

CDR3 DNA: TGCAGTGCTCCCCTTTCCAACTCCTATAATTCACCCCTCCACTTT
CDR3 protein: CSAPLSNSYNSPLHF
clone size: many
J gene: TRBJ1-6
D gene: NA
V gene: TRBV20-1

CDR3 DNA: TGTGCCAGCAGCTTGGGCAGAGAGACTGGCTACACCTTC
CDR3 protein: CASSLGRETGYTF
clone size: few
J gene: TRBJ1-2
D gene: NA
V gene: TRBV7-6

CDR3 DNA: TGTGCCAGCAGCCAAGGTCCCGGGACGGGGAAGGGCGGGGAGCTGTTTTTT
CDR3 protein: CASSQGPGTGKGGELFF
clone size: NA
J gene: TRBJ2-2
D gene: NA
V gene: TRBV4-2

CDR3 DNA: TGCAGTGCTAGACCGGAGACCCAGTACTTC
CDR3 protein: CSARPETQYF
clone size: NA
J gene: TRBJ2-5
D gene: NA
V gene: TRBV20-1

CDR3 DNA: TGTGCCACCAGTCGGGGCGCCAACTATGGCTACACCTTC
CDR3 protein: CATSRGANYGYTF
clone size: NA
J gene: TRBJ1-2
D gene: NA
V gene: TRBV24-1

CDR3 DNA: TGTGCCAGCAGCCCGACTAGCACCGAATACAATGAGCAGTTCTTC
CDR3 protein: CASSPTSTEYNEQFF
clone size: many
J gene: TRBJ2-1
D gene: TRBD2
V gene: TRBV12-3/TRBV12-4

CDR3 DNA: TGCGCCAGCAGCCACGGAAGGTATGAGCAGTTCTTC
CDR3 protein: CASSHGRYEQFF
clone size: many
J gene: TRBJ2-1
D gene: NA
V gene: TRBV4-1

CDR3 DNA: TGTGCCAGTAGTATCGACAGGGGGCCCAATCAGCCCCAGCATTTT
CDR3 protein: CASSIDRGPNQPQHF
clone size: many
J gene: TRBJ1-5
D gene: TRBD1
V gene: TRBV19

CDR3 DNA: TGCGCCAGCAGTCGTTACGGGACTAGCGGGAGGGCGGACAATGAGCAGTTCTTC
CDR3 protein: CASSRYGTSGRADNEQFF
clone size: many
J gene: TRBJ2-1
D gene: TRBD2
V gene: TRBV5-1

CDR3 DNA: TGCGCCAGCAGCTTGTCGGCGGACTCCGCCCATGAGCAGTTCTTC
CDR3 protein: CASSLSADSAHEQFF
clone size: NA
J gene: TRBJ2-1
D gene: NA
V gene: TRBV5-1

CDR3 DNA: TGTGCCAGCAGGCCCTCAGGGAGGGCCGGGTCTGGGGATGAGCAGTTCTTC
CDR3 protein: CASRPSGRAGSGDEQFF
clone size: NA
J gene: TRBJ2-1
D gene: TRBD2
V gene: TRBV6-2/TRBV6-3

CDR3 DNA: TGCGCCAGCAGCTTGGGAGGGGAACTCAAAAACATTCAGTACTTC
CDR3 protein: CASSLGGELKNIQYF
clone size: few
J gene: TRBJ2-4
D gene: NA
V gene: TRBV5-1